This T cell receptor (beta chain) was profiled in a study of type 1 regulatory T cells. About the research overall: T-allo10 is an in vitro-generated, Tr1-enriched CD4 T cell product specific for alloantigen.

Comments on this clonotype: Antigen unknown.

Study-level results: Compared with non-Tr1 cells, Tr1 cells showed a narrower TCR repertoire.

Each CDR3 protein is one row after TCRdb ran MiXCR on the reads. The sample holds about 42,000 distinct CDR3 sequences; 9% to 15% are singletons and the top ten take around 7.5%. CDR3 size: 14 residues. Germline-derived CDR1 and CDR2 are DFQATT and SNEGSKA (reference sequence). This clonotype was sampled from a human donor in good health. The chain recombines TRBV20-1 with TRBJ2-7; the match to TRBD1 covers 9 bases. The specimen was cultured non-Tr1 T cells, either the whole culture or a sorted T cell fraction (not recorded which). CDR3 bases: TGCAGAGCCGCCGGAAGGGGACAGGGATACGAGCAGTACTTC. It is translated as CRAAGRGQGYEQYF.